This T cell receptor (beta chain) was documented in a study of T-cell reconstitution after alpha-beta-depleted transplantation in children. The library targeted TCRbeta and was prepared with unique molecular identifiers. TCRdb reanalysed the PCR reads using MiXCR and keeps one entry per CDR3 protein. Among 250,000 to 350,000 distinct CDR3 sequences listed, about a quarter were seen once. The CDR3 covers 11 residues. The V gene's germline CDR1 is KGHDR and CDR2 SFDVKD. Trimming removed 3 bases at V and 5 bases at J, with 3 bases between. Sequencing used PBMCs, mostly from graft donor cells, obtained 180 days after TCRalphabeta/CD19-depleted stem cell transplant. The chain couples TRBV24-1 to TRBJ2-5; D gene unclear. The TCR originated in a male patient younger than 18 who had a stem cell transplant for acute lymphoblastic leukemia, so the T cells may come from the graft donor. The CDR3 DNA reads as TGTGCCACCAGTGATGCGGAGACCCAGTACTTC. This sequence encodes CATSDAETQYF.